This T cell receptor (beta chain) is from a study of T-cell memory formation after mild COVID-19. Study findings and constraints: The SARS-CoV-2 specificity of second-wave clones reaching peak at day 37 remained unverified.

TCRalpha and TCRbeta libraries used 5'RACE with constant-segment primers and UMIs. MiXCR, applied by TCRdb to the 5' RACE reads, yields one record per CDR3 protein. The data show roughly 400,000 distinct CDR3 sequences, about a sixth seen once. V was shortened by 1 base and J by 6 bases, with 13 bases between the two germline ends. CDR3 length: 14 residues. Germline CDR1 DFQATT, CDR2 SNEGSKA (reference sequence). This clonotype has just a few counts. Its antigen is currently unknown. The clonotype originates from a man aged 18 to 35 who had mild COVID-19 (a few samples of this study predate the infection). Cell type and time point are not known. Sequenced input: PBMCs or a T cell subset sorted from them (not recorded which). This chain uses TRBV20-1 with TRBJ1-5; a weak D match, TRBD1 (5 bases). The CDR3 sequence is CSARGVTALQPQHF. Written as DNA, the CDR3 is TGCAGTGCTAGAGGCGTGACAGCTCTTCAGCCCCAGCATTTT.